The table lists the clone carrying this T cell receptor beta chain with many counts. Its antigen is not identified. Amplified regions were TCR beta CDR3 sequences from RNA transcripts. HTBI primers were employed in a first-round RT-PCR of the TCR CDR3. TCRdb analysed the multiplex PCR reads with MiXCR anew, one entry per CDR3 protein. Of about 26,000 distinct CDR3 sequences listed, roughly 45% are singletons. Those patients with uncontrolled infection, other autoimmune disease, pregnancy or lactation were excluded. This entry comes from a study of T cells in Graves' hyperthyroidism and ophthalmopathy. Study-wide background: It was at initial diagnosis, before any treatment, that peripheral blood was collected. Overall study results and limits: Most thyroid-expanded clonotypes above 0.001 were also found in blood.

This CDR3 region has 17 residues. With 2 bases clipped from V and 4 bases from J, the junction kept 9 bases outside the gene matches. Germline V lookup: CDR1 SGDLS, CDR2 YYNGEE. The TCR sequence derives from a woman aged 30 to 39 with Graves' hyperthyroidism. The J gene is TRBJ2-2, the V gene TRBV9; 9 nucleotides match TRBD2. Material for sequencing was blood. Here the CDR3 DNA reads TGTGCCAGCAGCGTGGGACCGGGACTAGCTTCCACCGGGGAGCTGTTTTTT. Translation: CASSVGPGLASTGELFF. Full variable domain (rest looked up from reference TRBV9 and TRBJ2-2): DSGVTQTPKHLITATGQRVTLRCSPRSGDLSVYWYQQSLDQGLQFLIQYYNGEERAKGNILERFSAQQFPDLHSELNLSSLELGDSALYFCASSVGPGLASTGELFFGEGSRLTVL.